This T cell receptor beta chain was obtained from a study of T cell responses to AZD1222 COVID-19 vaccine. Regarding the study as a whole: The study sampled repertoires only after the peak T cell response. Donors were mostly white British, more females; clonal diversity possibly underestimated.

Points on this clone: Its antigen is still unknown.

The germline CDR1 and CDR2 sequences are LNHDA and SQIVND (reference sequence). The CDR3 contains 13 residues. The V end was cut by 6 bases, the J end by 2 bases, with 8 bases between. The assay was immunoSEQ multiplex PCR, and TCRdb's table has in-frame clones only and misses some. The table has about 150,000 clones, roughly 87% seen once. V usage is TRBV19 and J usage is TRBJ1-5; possibly TRBD1 for D (5 bases). The starting material was peripheral blood, obtained 28 days after the second AZD1222 dose. This TCR was sampled from an adult who received the AZD1222 COVID-19 vaccine. DNA for the CDR3: TGTGCCAGTAGCGACAGCCGCAATCAGCCCCAGCATTTT. Encoded protein: CASSDSRNQPQHF.